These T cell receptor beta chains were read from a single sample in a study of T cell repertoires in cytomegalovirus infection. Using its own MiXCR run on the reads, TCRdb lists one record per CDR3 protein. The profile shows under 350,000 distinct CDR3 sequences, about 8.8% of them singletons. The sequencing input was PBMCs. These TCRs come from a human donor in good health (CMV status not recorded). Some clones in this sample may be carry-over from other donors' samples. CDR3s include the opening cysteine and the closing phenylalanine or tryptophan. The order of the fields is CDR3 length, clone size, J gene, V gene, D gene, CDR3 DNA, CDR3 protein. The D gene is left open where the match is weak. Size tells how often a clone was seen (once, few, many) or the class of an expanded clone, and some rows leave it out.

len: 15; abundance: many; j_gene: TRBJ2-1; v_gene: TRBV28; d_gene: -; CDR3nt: TGTGCCAGCAGGACAGACAGGAGCTCCTACAATGAGCAGTTCTTC; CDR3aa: CASRTDRSSYNEQFF
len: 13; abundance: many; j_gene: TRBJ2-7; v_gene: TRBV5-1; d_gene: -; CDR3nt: TGCGCCAGCAGCTTGGACGGACCCTACGAGCAGTACTTC; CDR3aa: CASSLDGPYEQYF
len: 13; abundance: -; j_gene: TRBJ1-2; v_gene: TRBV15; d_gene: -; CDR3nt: TGTGCCACCAGCTACATGGGGGTGGATGGCTACACCTTC; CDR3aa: CATSYMGVDGYTF
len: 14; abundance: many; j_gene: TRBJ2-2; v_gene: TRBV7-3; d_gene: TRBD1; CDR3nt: TGTGCCAGCAGCTTAAGACAGGGCACCGGGGAGCTGTTTTTT; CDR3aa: CASSLRQGTGELFF
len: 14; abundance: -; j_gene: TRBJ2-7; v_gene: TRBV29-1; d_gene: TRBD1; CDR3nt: TGCAGCGTTGAACTGGGACAGGGGGGTTACGAGCAGTACTTC; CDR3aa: CSVELGQGGYEQYF
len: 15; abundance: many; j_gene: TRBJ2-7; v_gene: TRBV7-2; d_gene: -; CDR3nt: TGTGCCAGCAGCCCAGAGGGGGGGGCCTCCTACGAGCAGTACTTC; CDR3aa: CASSPEGGASYEQYF
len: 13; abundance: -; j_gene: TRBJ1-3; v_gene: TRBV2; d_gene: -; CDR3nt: TGTGCCAGCAGTGGATCGGGGGGAAACACCATATATTTT; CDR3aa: CASSGSGGNTIYF
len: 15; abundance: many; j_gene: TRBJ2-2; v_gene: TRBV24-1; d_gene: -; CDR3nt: TGTGCCACCAGTGACCTAGGACAGAACACCGGGGAGCTGTTTTTT; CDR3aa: CATSDLGQNTGELFF
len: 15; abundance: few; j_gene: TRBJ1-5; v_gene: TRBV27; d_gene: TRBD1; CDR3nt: TGTGCCAGCAGTAGGGAGGGACAGAGGAATCAGCCCCAGCATTTT; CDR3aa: CASSREGQRNQPQHF
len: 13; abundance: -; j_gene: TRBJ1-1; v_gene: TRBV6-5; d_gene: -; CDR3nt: TGTGCCAGCAGTTACAGGGACAAAAGGGATGCTTTCTTT; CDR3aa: CASSYRDKRDAFF
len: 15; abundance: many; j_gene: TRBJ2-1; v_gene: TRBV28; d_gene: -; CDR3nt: TGTGCCAGCAGTTCGTGGGGAGGAAGCCCAGCCGAGCAGTTCTTC; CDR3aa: CASSSWGGSPAEQFF
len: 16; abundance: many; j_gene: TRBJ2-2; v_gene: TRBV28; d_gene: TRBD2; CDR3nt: TGTGCCAGCAGTTTCAGGCGGGGGGCTAACACCGGGGAGCTGTTTTTT; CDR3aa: CASSFRRGANTGELFF
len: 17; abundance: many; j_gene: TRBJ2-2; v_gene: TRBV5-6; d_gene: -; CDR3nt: TGTGCCAGCCAGCTTGTGGGCCAGACTTTTCTCACCGGGGAGCTGTTTTTT; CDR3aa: CASQLVGQTFLTGELFF
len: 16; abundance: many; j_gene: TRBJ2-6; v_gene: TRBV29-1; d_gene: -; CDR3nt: TGCAGCGTTGGCAGGGACAAATTTGCTGGGGCCAACGTCCTGACTTTC; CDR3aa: CSVGRDKFAGANVLTF
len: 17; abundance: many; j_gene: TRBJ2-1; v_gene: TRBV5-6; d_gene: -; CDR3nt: TGTGCCAGCAGCTTGGAGAGGGTCTGGGAATCCTACAATGAGCAGTTCTTC; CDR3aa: CASSLERVWESYNEQFF
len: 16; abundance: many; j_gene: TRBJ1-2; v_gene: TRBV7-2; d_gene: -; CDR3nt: TGTGCCAGCAGCTTAGCCGCTGGGGGGGTAAACTATGGCTACACCTTC; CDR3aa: CASSLAAGGVNYGYTF
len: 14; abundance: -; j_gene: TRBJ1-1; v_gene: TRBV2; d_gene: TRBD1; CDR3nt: TGTGCCACCAGTCCTCGAGCAGGGGGCACTGAAGCTTTCTTT; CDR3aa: CATSPRAGGTEAFF
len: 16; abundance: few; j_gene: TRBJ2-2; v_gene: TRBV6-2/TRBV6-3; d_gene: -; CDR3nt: TGTGCCAGCAGAAAAACGGGGCTTCCGGGGACCGGGGAGCTGTTTTTT; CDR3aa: CASRKTGLPGTGELFF
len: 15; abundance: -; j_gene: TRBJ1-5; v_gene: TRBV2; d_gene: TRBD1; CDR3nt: TGTGCCAGCAGTGTACAGGGGCTACTAGGTGGGCCCCAGCATTTT; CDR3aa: CASSVQGLLGGPQHF
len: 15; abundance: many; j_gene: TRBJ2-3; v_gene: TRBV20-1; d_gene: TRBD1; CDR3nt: TGCAGTGCTAGAGATTGGACAGGGAGCACAGATACGCAGTATTTT; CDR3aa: CSARDWTGSTDTQYF
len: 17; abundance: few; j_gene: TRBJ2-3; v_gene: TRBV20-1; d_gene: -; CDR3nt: TGCAGTGCTTATCCGTGGGGGCATACAAGCGTCGCAGATACGCAGTATTTT; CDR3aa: CSAYPWGHTSVADTQYF
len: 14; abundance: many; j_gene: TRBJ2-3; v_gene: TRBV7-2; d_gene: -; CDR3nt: TGTGCCAGCACCTCTGCTGGGGTCACAGATACGCAGTATTTT; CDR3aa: CASTSAGVTDTQYF
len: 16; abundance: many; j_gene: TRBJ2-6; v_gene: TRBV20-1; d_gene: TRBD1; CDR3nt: TGCAGTGCTAGAGGAAAAGGGGGCGCCGGGGCCAACGTCCTGACTTTC; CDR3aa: CSARGKGGAGANVLTF
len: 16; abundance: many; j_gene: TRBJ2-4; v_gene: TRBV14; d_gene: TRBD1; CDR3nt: TGTGCCAGCAGCCAGAACAGGGGGATAGCCAAAAACATTCAGTACTTC; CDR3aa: CASSQNRGIAKNIQYF
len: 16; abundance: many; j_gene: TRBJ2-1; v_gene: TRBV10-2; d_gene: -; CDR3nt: TGCGCCAGCAGTGGGACGATACCCCTTCACTACAATGAGCAGTTCTTC; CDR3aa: CASSGTIPLHYNEQFF
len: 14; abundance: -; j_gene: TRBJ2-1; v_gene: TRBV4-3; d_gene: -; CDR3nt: TGCGCCAGCAGCCAAGATCTACAGAACAATGAGCAGTTCTTC; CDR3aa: CASSQDLQNNEQFF
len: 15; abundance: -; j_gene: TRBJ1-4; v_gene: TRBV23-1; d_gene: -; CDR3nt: TGCGCCAGCAGTCAAACAGGGAGACGGGATGAAAAACTGTTTTTT; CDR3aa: CASSQTGRRDEKLFF
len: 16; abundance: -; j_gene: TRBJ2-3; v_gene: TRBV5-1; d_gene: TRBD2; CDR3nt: TGCGCCAGCAGCTCCCCTTATAGCGGGGGCACAGATACGCAGTATTTT; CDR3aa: CASSSPYSGGTDTQYF
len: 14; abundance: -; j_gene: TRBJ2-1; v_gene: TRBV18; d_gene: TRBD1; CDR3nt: TGTGCCAGCTCACCCGGGACAGGGATGCATGAGCAGTTCTTC; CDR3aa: CASSPGTGMHEQFF
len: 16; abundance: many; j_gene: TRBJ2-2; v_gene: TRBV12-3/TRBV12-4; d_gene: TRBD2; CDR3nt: TGTGCCAGCAGTTTTACTAGCGGGGGCTACACCGGGGAGCTGTTTTTT; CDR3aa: CASSFTSGGYTGELFF
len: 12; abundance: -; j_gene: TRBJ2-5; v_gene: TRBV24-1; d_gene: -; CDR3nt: TGTGCCACCAGTGATACGACTGAGACCCAGTACTTC; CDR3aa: CATSDTTETQYF
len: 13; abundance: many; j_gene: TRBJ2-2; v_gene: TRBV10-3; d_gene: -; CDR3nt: TGTGCCATCAGTGCAGCGAACACCGGGGAGCTGTTTTTT; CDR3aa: CAISAANTGELFF
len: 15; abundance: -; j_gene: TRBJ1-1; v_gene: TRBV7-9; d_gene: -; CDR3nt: TGTGCCAGCAGCTTAGCTCTCAGGACCTCTAAAGAAGCTTTCTTT; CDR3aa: CASSLALRTSKEAFF
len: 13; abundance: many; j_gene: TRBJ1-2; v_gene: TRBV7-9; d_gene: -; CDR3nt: TGTGCCAGCAGCTTCGGACAGCAATATGGCTACACCTTC; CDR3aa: CASSFGQQYGYTF
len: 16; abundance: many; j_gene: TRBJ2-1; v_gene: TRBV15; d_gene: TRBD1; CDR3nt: TGTGCCACCAGCGGTGCCTCCGGGACAGGGAGGAATGAGCAGTTCTTC; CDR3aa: CATSGASGTGRNEQFF
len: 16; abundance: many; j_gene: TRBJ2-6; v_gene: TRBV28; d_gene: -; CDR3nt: TGTGCCAGCAGTTTTCCAGGGGACTATGGGGCCAACGTCCTGACTTTC; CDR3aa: CASSFPGDYGANVLTF
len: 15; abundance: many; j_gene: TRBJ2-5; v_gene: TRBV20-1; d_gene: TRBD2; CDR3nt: TGCAGTGCTTTCCGTAGCGGGGGGCCCGGGGAGACCCAGTACTTC; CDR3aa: CSAFRSGGPGETQYF
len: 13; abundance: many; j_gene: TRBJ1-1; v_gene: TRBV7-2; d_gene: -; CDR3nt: TGTGCCAGCAGCTTTCAGGCGGGCACTGAAGCTTTCTTT; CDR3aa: CASSFQAGTEAFF
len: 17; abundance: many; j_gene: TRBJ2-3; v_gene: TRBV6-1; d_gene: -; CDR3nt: TGTGCCAGCAGCCTAGGAGGTGAGACGGCACCGTTCAATACGCAGTATTTT; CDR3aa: CASSLGGETAPFNTQYF
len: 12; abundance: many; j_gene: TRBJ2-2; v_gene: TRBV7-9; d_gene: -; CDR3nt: TGTGCCAGCAGCTCCCTTGCCCCGGAGCTGTTTTTT; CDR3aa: CASSSLAPELFF
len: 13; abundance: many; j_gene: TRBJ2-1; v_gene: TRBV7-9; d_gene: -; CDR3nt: TGTGCCAGCAGCCGAGGAGTCCCCGGGGAGCAGTTCTTC; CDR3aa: CASSRGVPGEQFF
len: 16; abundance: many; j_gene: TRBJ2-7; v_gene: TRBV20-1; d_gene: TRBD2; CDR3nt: TGCAGTGCTAGAGGGAGCGGGGGGGCCCGTATCTACGAGCAGTACTTC; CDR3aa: CSARGSGGARIYEQYF
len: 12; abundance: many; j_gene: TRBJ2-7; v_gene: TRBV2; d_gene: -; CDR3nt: TGTGCCAGCCTGGGACTCCCTTACGAGCAGTACTTC; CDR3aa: CASLGLPYEQYF
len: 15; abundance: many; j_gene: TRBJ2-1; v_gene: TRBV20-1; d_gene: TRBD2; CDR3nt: TGCAGTGCTAGGAAACTAGCGGGGGGTCGCAATGAGCAGTTCTTC; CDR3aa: CSARKLAGGRNEQFF
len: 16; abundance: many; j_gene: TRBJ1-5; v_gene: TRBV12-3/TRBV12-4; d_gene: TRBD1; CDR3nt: TGTGCCAGCAGTATAACCCGGGACAGGGGCAATCAGCCCCAGCATTTT; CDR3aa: CASSITRDRGNQPQHF
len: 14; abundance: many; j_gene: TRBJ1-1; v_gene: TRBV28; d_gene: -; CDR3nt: TGTGCCAGCAGCCCCTTTCGGTTGAACACTGAAGCTTTCTTT; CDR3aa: CASSPFRLNTEAFF
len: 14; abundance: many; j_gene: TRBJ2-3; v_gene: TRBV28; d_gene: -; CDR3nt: TGTGCCAGCAGTTTAGACAGTGGTACAGATACGCAGTATTTT; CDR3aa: CASSLDSGTDTQYF
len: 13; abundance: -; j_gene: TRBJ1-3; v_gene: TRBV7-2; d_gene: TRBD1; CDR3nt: TGTGCCAGCAGCAACAGGGGGAGTGACACCATATATTTT; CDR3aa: CASSNRGSDTIYF
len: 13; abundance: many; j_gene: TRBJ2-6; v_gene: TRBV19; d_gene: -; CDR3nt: TGTGCCAGTAGTATCTCTGGGGCCAACGTCCTGACTTTC; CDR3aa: CASSISGANVLTF
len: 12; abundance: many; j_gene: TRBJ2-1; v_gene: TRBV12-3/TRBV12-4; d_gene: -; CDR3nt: TGTGCCAGCAGTTTACTAGCTGGTGAGCAGTTCTTC; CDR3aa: CASSLLAGEQFF
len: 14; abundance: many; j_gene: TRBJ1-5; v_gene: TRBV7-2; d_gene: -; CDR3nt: TGTGCCAGCAGCTTCTCAACGGGCAATCAGCCCCAGCATTTT; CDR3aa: CASSFSTGNQPQHF
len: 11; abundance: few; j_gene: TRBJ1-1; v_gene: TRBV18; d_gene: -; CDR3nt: TGTGCCAGCTCACCTGTTGGACAGCTTTTCTTT; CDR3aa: CASSPVGQLFF
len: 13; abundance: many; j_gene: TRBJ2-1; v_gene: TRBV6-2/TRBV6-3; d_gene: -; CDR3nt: TGTGCCAGCAGTTACTTCCCCGGGAATGAGCAGTTCTTC; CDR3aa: CASSYFPGNEQFF
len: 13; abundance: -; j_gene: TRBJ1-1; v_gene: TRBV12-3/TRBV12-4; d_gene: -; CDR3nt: TGTGCCAGCAGTTTAAGGTGGGACACTGAAGCTTTCTTT; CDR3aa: CASSLRWDTEAFF